Shown below are 11 T cell receptor beta chains from a single sample sequenced in a study of blood T cell repertoires in COVID-19. TCRdb keeps only in-frame clones here, not all; method: immunoSEQ multiplex PCR. The data show fewer than 200,000 clones, 75% to 80% seen once. The specimen was peripheral blood. These receptors all stem from a woman in her forties or fifties with active or convalescent COVID-19.

V usage is TRBV7-9 and J usage is TRBJ1-3; D unclear. Between the trimmed V and J ends, which lost 8 bases and 0 bases, there was a span of 8 bases. Per germline, CDR1 SEHNR and CDR2 FQNEAQ (reference sequence). This CDR3 contains 13 residues. Here the CDR3 DNA reads TGTGCCAGCGGCCGAACCTCTGGAAACACCATATATTTT. Protein product: CASGRTSGNTIYF.

The V and J genes are TRBV9 and TRBJ1-2; D is undetermined. The CDR3 has 14 residues. With 0 bases removed from V and 4 bases from J, the gap between germline ends came to 10 bases. Germline lookup yields CDR1 SGDLS and CDR2 YYNGEE. CDR3 region: CASSVEARGYGYTF. Written as DNA, the CDR3 is TGTGCCAGCAGCGTAGAAGCCCGGGGCTATGGCTACACCTTC.

This rearrangement joins TRBV7-2 to TRBJ2-2; 8 bases agree with TRBD2. V was clipped by 4 bases and J by 6 bases; unmatched bases: 7. This CDR3 contains 15 residues. Germline CDR1 and CDR2: SGHTA and FQGNSA. CDR3 region: CASSSGLAEAGELFF. CDR3 nucleotide sequence: TGTGCCAGCAGCTCAGGACTAGCTGAGGCCGGGGAGCTGTTTTTT.

V gene TRBV2 combines with J gene TRBJ1-6; 10 positions match TRBD1. Germline lookup yields CDR1 SNHLY and CDR2 FYNNEI. There are 14 residues in the CDR3. V trimming: 6 bases; J trimming: 12 bases; junction bases outside the gene matches: 8. CDR3 in amino acids: CASSSGQGFLPLHF. CDR3 nucleotide sequence: TGTGCCAGCAGCTCGGGACAGGGGTTTCTACCCCTCCACTTT.

V usage is TRBV10-3 and J usage is TRBJ1-2, with D possibly TRBD1 on 5 matching bases. The V end was cut by 6 bases, the J end by 6 bases, with 17 bases between. Germline lookup yields CDR1 ENHRY and CDR2 SYGVKD. CDR3 length: 14 amino acids. CDR3 nucleotides: TGTGCCATCAGCGCTGGGCAGGGTGAAAATGGCTACACCTTC. As protein: CAISAGQGENGYTF.

V gene TRBV30 combines with J gene TRBJ2-7, with TRBD2 as a possible D gene (6 bases). V was pared by 7 bases and J by 6 bases, with 19 bases between. CDR3 size: 13 residues. Germline V lookup: CDR1 GTSNPN, CDR2 SVGIG (reference sequence). Here the CDR3 reads CASAGTLLGEQYF. In nucleotides, the CDR3 is TGTGCCTCGGCGGGGACTTTATTGGGCGAGCAGTACTTC.

A few counts support this clone. The chain recombines TRBV16 with TRBJ2-7; D is possibly TRBD1 (6 bases). CDR3 length equals 15 residues. CDR1 is KGHSY, CDR2 FQNENV, per germline. The germline V and J ends were trimmed by 6 bases and 3 bases, with 18 bases remaining between them. CDR3 residues: CASSSPGTHYYEQYF. The CDR3 nucleotides read TGTGCCAGCAGTTCACCCGGGACACACTACTACGAGCAGTACTTC.

This clone has just a few counts. CDR3 protein: CASSDQGDLYNSPLHF. DNA of the CDR3: TGTGCCAGCAGTGACCAGGGGGACCTCTATAATTCACCCCTCCACTTT. The chain uses TRBV6-1 and TRBJ1-6, with 7 bases aligning to TRBD1. Germline lookup yields CDR1 MNHNS and CDR2 SASEGT. V lost 3 bases to trimming and J lost 3 bases; unmatched junction nucleotides: 5. The CDR3 contains 16 residues.

The genes are TRBV6-2 or TRBV6-3 and TRBJ1-1; 11 nucleotides agree with TRBD1. Germline V gene lookup returns CDR1 MNHEY and CDR2 SVGEGT. The trim removed 5 bases at V and 7 bases at J, leaving 6 bases unmatched. The CDR3 runs 14 residues. The CDR3 bases are TGTGCCAGCAGTCATACGGGACAGGGGGTTGAAGCTTTCTTT. Its protein is CASSHTGQGVEAFF.

The rearrangement links TRBV7-3 to TRBJ1-1; D is unresolved. Germline-derived CDR1 and CDR2 are SGHTA and FQGTGA. The germline V and J ends were trimmed by 2 bases and 3 bases, with 7 bases remaining between them. The CDR3 contains 13 residues. This CDR3 reads CASSLGRYTEAFF. The CDR3 DNA sequence: TGTGCCAGCAGCTTAGGGAGGTACACTGAAGCTTTCTTT.

The rearrangement links TRBV11-2 to TRBJ2-7, with D perhaps TRBD1 (6 bases). Germline V CDR1 and CDR2: SGHAT, FQNNGV. Trimming took 0 bases from V and 3 from J, leaving 9 bases between them. The CDR3 loop spans 14 amino acids. CDR3: CASSLEQGGYEQYF. The CDR3 coding sequence is TGTGCCAGCAGCTTAGAACAGGGTGGCTACGAGCAGTACTTC.